This T cell receptor (beta chain) was found in a study of CD8 T cells in ankylosing spondylitis. Findings of the study overall: As reported, disease-linked clones showed significant enrichment in matched ankylosing spondylitis synovial fluid.

Each TCR beta library was made by quantitative 5'-RACE that incorporated molecular barcodes. TCRdb processed the 5' RACE reads anew with MiXCR; each CDR3 protein has one entry. The table lists just over 150,000 distinct CDR3 sequences, about 17% of them singletons. The CDR3 loop spans 16 amino acids. The V gene end was trimmed by 2 bases and the J gene end by 12 bases; junction bases not matched to a gene: 13. A note on this clonotype: Antigen unknown.

This clonotype was sampled from a male donor with ankylosing spondylitis or in good health (not recorded which). The chain has TRBV6-7 and TRBJ2-1; TRBD2 aligns across 10 bases. TRBV6-7 is marked as an open reading frame, function uncertain. The specimen was blood, either unsorted or a sorted T cell fraction (not recorded which). The CDR3 protein is CASSYPGLANGAGQFF. DNA for the CDR3: TGTGCCAGCAGTTACCCGGGACTAGCGAATGGCGCTGGGCAGTTCTTC.